This T cell receptor beta chain was recorded in a study of blood T cell repertoires in COVID-19. The Seattle patients, enrolled during active infection, were followed longitudinally. This CDR3 is built from 13 residues. The ends were cut back, 3 bases at V and 6 bases at J, with 9 bases in the middle. Germline-derived CDR1 and CDR2 are SGHRS and YFSETQ. This table comes from immunoSEQ multiplex PCR, and its TCRdb copy is limited to in-frame clones, with some not included. Of approximately 210,000 clones listed, roughly 94% are singletons. The TCR comes from a man aged 25 to 45 with COVID-19, enrolled during active disease. The J gene is TRBJ1-4, the V gene TRBV5-1; tentatively, D is TRBD1 (6 bases). Material: peripheral blood. The CDR3 DNA follows: TGCGCCAGCAGCTGGGGGGGCGATGAAAAACTGTTTTTT. It encodes CASSWGGDEKLFF.